One and the same sample provided the 28 T cell receptor beta chains below, sequenced in a study of blood T cell repertoires in COVID-19 (dated by TCRdb to 2020 to 2022). Library construction relied on the immunoSEQ multiplex PCR assay. Entries here come from immuneACCESS through TCRdb and include only in-frame sequences with V and J called. Some clones fail to appear in such tables; in the studies checked, an unresolved V gene covers under half of the shortfall, and the cause of the remainder is unknown. This sample holds 25,000 to 30,000 clones; 70% to 90% were observed only once. The ten top clones hold around 3% of the sample. Sample: peripheral blood. The receptors shown here come from a human donor in a cohort sampled during active COVID-19.

This clone was seen only once. V usage is TRBV5-4 and J usage is TRBJ2-7, with D possibly matching TRBD1 (7 bases). V was shortened by 0 bases and J by 4 bases, with 14 bases between the two germline ends. The germline V gene has CDR1 SGHNT and CDR2 YYREEE (reference sequence). The CDR3 has 15 amino acids. The CDR3 DNA sequence: TGTGCCAGCAGCTTGGGCGCCAGGGGGGAATACGAGCAGTACTTC. Translated: CASSLGARGEYEQYF.

The J gene is TRBJ2-7, the V gene TRBV6-5; D might be TRBD1 (6 bases). V lost 0 bases to trimming and J lost 1 base, with 13 bases between them. CDR3 length: 16 amino acids. Germline loops: CDR1 MNHEY, CDR2 SVGAGI. The CDR3 DNA reads as TGTGCCAGCAGTTACTCAGGCTCCCAGGGGTCCTACGAGCAGTACTTC. Its translation is CASSYSGSQGSYEQYF.

The rearrangement uses TRBV18 and TRBJ2-5; maybe TRBD2 (5 bases). Germline CDR1 and CDR2: KGHSH and LQKENI. V lost 6 bases and J 2 bases, leaving 19 bases between the germline ends. The CDR3 length is 16 residues. The CDR3, as DNA: TGTGCCAGCTCCGAGAGGGTTGGCGGGCTACAAGAGACCCAGTACTTC. This codes for CASSERVGGLQETQYF.

This chain connects TRBV5-4 to TRBJ2-3, with D possibly matching TRBD1 (6 bases). The germline V and J ends were trimmed by 4 bases and 1 base, with 10 bases remaining between them. The CDR3 totals 14 residues. Germline CDR1 SGHNT, CDR2 YYREEE (reference sequence). CDR3 region: CASSPRQGTDTQYF. CDR3 DNA: TGTGCCAGCAGCCCACGACAGGGCACAGATACGCAGTATTTT.

The CDR3 loop reads CASSFVRALSPVDNSPLHF. CDR3 coding DNA: TGTGCCAGCAGTTTCGTCAGGGCCCTCTCCCCTGTTGATAATTCACCCCTCCACTTT. The rearrangement links TRBV28 to TRBJ1-6, with D possibly TRBD1 on 5 matching bases. The CDR3 is made up of 19 amino acids. Germline lookup yields CDR1 MDHEN and CDR2 SYDVKM. The germline V and J ends were trimmed by 3 bases and 5 bases, with 23 bases remaining between them.

V is TRBV29-1 and J is TRBJ2-5; 11 bases match TRBD2. Germline V gene data show CDR1 as SQVTM and CDR2 as ANQGSEA. The junction had 4 bases not matched to a gene; V was cut back by 2 bases and J by 5 bases. The CDR3 is 14 residues long. The CDR3 coding sequence is TGCAGCGTTGAAAGACTAGCGGGATGGGAGACCCAGTACTTC. Protein sequence: CSVERLAGWETQYF. The variable domain in full, with the rest retrieved from reference TRBV29-1 and TRBJ2-5, is SAVISQKPSRDICQRGTSLTIQCQVDSQVTMMFWYRQQPGQSLTLIATANQGSEATYESGFVIDKFPISRPNLTFSTLTVSNMSPEDSSIYLCSVERLAGWETQYFGPGTRLLVL.

This clone has a single count. The chain combines TRBV6-2 or TRBV6-3 with TRBJ2-7; 15 positions agree with TRBD2. The CDR3 has 17 residues. Germline loops: CDR1 MNHEY, CDR2 SVGEGT. After removal of 4 bases from V and 1 base from J, the junction contained 5 bases not matched to a gene. The CDR3: CASSSGLAGGRSYEQYF. The CDR3 nucleotides are TGTGCCAGCAGTTCGGGACTAGCGGGGGGCCGTTCCTACGAGCAGTACTTC.

This chain connects TRBV7-2 to TRBJ1-1; D remains ambiguous. The CDR3 contains 13 residues. V was shortened by 3 bases and J by 2 bases, with 7 bases between the two germline ends. Germline V gene sequence: CDR1 SGHTA, CDR2 FQGNSA. The CDR3 sequence is CASSLYLNTEAFF. The CDR3 DNA reads TGTGCCAGCAGCTTGTACCTAAACACTGAAGCTTTCTTT.

This chain joins TRBV11-2 and TRBJ1-2; TRBD1 aligns across 8 bases. This CDR3 has 13 residues. Trimming cost V 5 bases and J 8 bases; bases outside gene matches: 7. The germline V gene has CDR1 SGHAT and CDR2 FQNNGV. The chain's CDR3 is CASSGRTGIGYTF. In DNA, the CDR3 is TGTGCCAGCAGCGGAAGGACAGGGATCGGCTACACCTTC.

The genes are TRBV5-1 and TRBJ1-2, with 8 bases lining up with TRBD1. J gave up 4 bases and V 4 bases, and 9 bases lay outside the gene matches. The CDR3 totals 15 residues. Germline loops: CDR1 SGHRS, CDR2 YFSETQ. CDR3 sequence reads: CASSVGQGEGYGYTF. CDR3 nucleotide sequence: TGCGCCAGCAGCGTAGGACAGGGCGAGGGCTATGGCTACACCTTC.

The genes are TRBV5-1 and TRBJ2-7; D is unclear. Trimming stripped 0 bases from V and 0 bases from J, with 13 bases between. The CDR3 is 16 residues long. The V gene's germline CDR1 is SGHRS and CDR2 YFSETQ. The chain's CDR3 is CASSLGVGSTSYEQYF. Here the CDR3 DNA reads TGCGCCAGCAGCTTGGGCGTGGGCAGCACCTCCTACGAGCAGTACTTC. Variable domain in full (rest from reference TRBV5-1 and TRBJ2-7): KAGVTQTPRYLIKTRGQQVTLSCSPISGHRSVSWYQQTPGQGLQFLFEYFSETQRNKGNFPGRFSGRQFSNSRSEMNVSTLELGDSALYLCASSLGVGSTSYEQYFGPGTRLTVT.

The chain joins TRBV29-1 to TRBJ1-1, with a possible D match to TRBD1 (5 bases). The CDR3 consists of 13 residues. The germline V gene has CDR1 SQVTM and CDR2 ANQGSEA. Deletions cut 7 bases from V and 1 base from J, with 13 bases between. CDR3 residues: CSARRGENTEAFF. As DNA, the CDR3 is TGCAGCGCCAGGAGGGGAGAGAACACTGAAGCTTTCTTT.

The chain has TRBV28 and TRBJ1-4; unclear D gene. Germline V CDR1 and CDR2: MDHEN, SYDVKM. Trimming took off 7 bases at V and 3 bases at J, with 12 bases between the two ends. The CDR3 sequence is 14 residues long. CDR3 in amino acids: CASTPHGANEKLFF. Written as DNA, the CDR3 is TGTGCCAGCACCCCCCACGGGGCTAATGAAAAACTGTTTTTT.

This chain connects TRBV9 to TRBJ2-3, with D tentatively TRBD2 (5 bases). CDR3 size: 14 residues. Between the trimmed V and J ends, which lost 0 bases and 4 bases, there was a span of 9 bases. Looked up from germline, CDR1 is SGDLS and CDR2 is YYNGEE. The CDR3 spells CASSVGGSSDTQYF. CDR3 DNA sequence: TGTGCCAGCAGCGTAGGAGGGTCCTCAGATACGCAGTATTTT.

This chain joins TRBV2 and TRBJ2-3, with 9 bases lining up with TRBD2. The V segment lost 2 bases and the J segment 4 bases; nucleotides outside the gene matches: 7. The CDR3 contains 16 residues. The germline V gene encodes CDR1 SNHLY and CDR2 FYNNEI. CDR3 amino acids: CASSETGVAGADTQYF. The CDR3 DNA reads TGTGCCAGCAGTGAAACCGGGGTAGCGGGAGCAGATACGCAGTATTTT.

The chain carries TRBV2 and TRBJ2-7; TRBD2 is a possible D gene (5 bases). V lost 6 bases to trimming and J lost 4 bases, with 10 bases between them. This CDR3 is built from 12 residues. Germline V lookup: CDR1 SNHLY, CDR2 FYNNEI. CDR3 sequence reads: CASRTMTYEQYF. Written as DNA, the CDR3 is TGTGCCAGCAGGACTATGACTTACGAGCAGTACTTC.

The sample holds a few counts of this clone. The chain recombines TRBV5-1 with TRBJ1-1; D is possibly TRBD1 (6 bases). Trimming left V 4 bases short and J 6 bases short, with 19 bases between. The CDR3 consists of 15 residues. The germline V gene encodes CDR1 SGHRS and CDR2 YFSETQ. CDR3 DNA sequence: TGCGCCAGCAGCCCGTCACAGGGAGATCTTTCTGAAGCTTTCTTT. Protein product: CASSPSQGDLSEAFF.

The chain joins TRBV27 to TRBJ1-5; D is unresolved. The V and J ends lost 5 bases and 3 bases respectively, with 17 bases between them. This CDR3 spans 16 amino acids. Germline assignment: CDR1 MNHEY and CDR2 SMNVEV (reference sequence). The CDR3 sequence: CASSPKGGPYNQPQHF. The DNA for the CDR3 is TGTGCCAGCAGTCCAAAGGGCGGGCCATACAATCAGCCCCAGCATTTT.

The CDR3 loop is CASSQDLGGWGEKLFF. The CDR3 coding sequence is TGCGCCAGCAGCCAAGATCTTGGAGGGTGGGGGGAAAAACTGTTTTTT. The chain is built from TRBV4-1 and TRBJ1-4, with D perhaps TRBD1 (5 bases). Per germline, CDR1 MGHRA and CDR2 YSYEKL. This CDR3 has 16 residues. V dropped 0 bases and J dropped 8 bases, with 16 bases sitting between them.

This chain links TRBV21-1 with TRBJ2-6; the D segment call TRBD1 is taken from the table without a DNA check. TRBV21-1 is assigned pseudogene status. CDR3 length: 16 residues. The CDR3 sequence is CASSRDRGPGANVLTF. DNA of the CDR3: TGTGCCAGCAGCAGAGACAGGGGGCCTGGGGCCAACGTCCTGACTTTC.

The CDR3 region is CASFPGQYNSPLHF. CDR3 in DNA: TGTGCCAGCTTTCCGGGACAGTATAATTCACCCCTCCACTTT. The rearrangement links TRBV2 to TRBJ1-6, with 7 positions matching TRBD1. CDR1 is SNHLY and CDR2 is FYNNEI in the germline V gene. The CDR3 extends over 14 amino acids. Trimming at V came to 8 bases and at J to 4 bases, leaving 5 bases not matched to a gene.

This sequence joins TRBV19 and TRBJ1-3; D not certain. Germline-derived CDR1 and CDR2 are LNHDA and SQIVND (reference sequence). The CDR3 loop spans 14 amino acids. The ends were cut back, 3 bases at V and 0 bases at J, with 6 bases in the middle. The CDR3 sequence is CASSIRRSGNTIYF. Here the CDR3 DNA reads TGTGCCAGTAGTATCCGTCGCTCTGGAAACACCATATATTTT.

The chain has TRBV5-1 and TRBJ2-3, with TRBD2 matching over 8 bases. Losses at the gene ends were 2 bases for V and 2 bases for J; bases not matched to a gene: 10. The CDR3 consists of 17 residues. Per germline, CDR1 SGHRS and CDR2 YFSETQ. The CDR3 DNA reads TGCGCCAGCAGCTTTGGGGTAGGAGCGGGAGCCACAGATACGCAGTATTTT. Amino acids: CASSFGVGAGATDTQYF.

The CDR3 spells CASSVTSGAYNEQFF. For the CDR3, the DNA is TGTGCCAGTAGTGTAACTAGCGGGGCCTACAATGAGCAGTTCTTC. This chain links TRBV19 with TRBJ2-1; 10 bases are shared with TRBD2. V was pared by 5 bases and J by 2 bases, with 3 bases of the junction left unmatched. The CDR3 runs 15 residues. CDR1 LNHDA and CDR2 SQIVND come from the germline V gene (reference sequence).

The V and J genes are TRBV9 and TRBJ2-7, with D tentatively TRBD2 (6 bases). Germline V CDR1 and CDR2: SGDLS, YYNGEE. V lost 0 bases, J lost 5 bases, and 12 bases lay in between. This CDR3 comprises 14 residues. For the CDR3, the DNA is TGTGCCAGCAGCGTAGGGACTAATAGGGACGAGCAGTACTTC. This sequence encodes CASSVGTNRDEQYF.

The chain couples TRBV5-1 to TRBJ2-7; D ambiguous. Germline V gene lookup returns CDR1 SGHRS and CDR2 YFSETQ. V dropped 2 bases and J dropped 1 base, with 7 bases sitting between them. The CDR3 covers 13 residues. The CDR3 DNA reads TGCGCCAGCAGCTTAGGAGAATCCTACGAGCAGTACTTC. It yields the protein CASSLGESYEQYF.

The rearrangement joins TRBV6-2 or TRBV6-3 to TRBJ2-7; 9 bases align to TRBD1. V was clipped by 0 bases and J by 5 bases; unmatched bases: 5. Germline CDR1 is MNHEY and CDR2 is SVGEGT. The CDR3 contains 15 residues. The CDR3 DNA reads as TGTGCCAGCAGTTACTCTCGGGACAGGGTAAACGAGCAGTACTTC. This sequence encodes CASSYSRDRVNEQYF.

The CDR3 nucleotides read TGTGCCAGCAGGACAGGGGTCGCGAACACTGAAGCTTTCTTT. Amino acids: CASRTGVANTEAFF. This sequence joins TRBV19 and TRBJ1-1, with 9 bases fitting TRBD1. The CDR3 runs to 14 residues. V lost 9 bases, J lost 1 base, and 6 bases stayed unmatched. Per the germline V gene, CDR1 is LNHDA and CDR2 is SQIVND (reference sequence).